The next 21 T cell receptor beta chains were all read from a single sample in a study of T cell responses to AZD1222 COVID-19 vaccine. Repertoires were generated with immunoSEQ multiplex PCR, while TCRdb's copy carries only in-frame clones and drops some. Among around 180,000 clones listed, roughly nine tenths were seen once. Sequenced here: peripheral blood, sampled on day 0 of AZD1222 vaccination. These receptors were collected from an adult in good health.

The chain has TRBV5-4 and TRBJ2-7; D is unclear. This CDR3 region has 11 residues. Germline V gene sequence: CDR1 SGHNT, CDR2 YYREEE (reference sequence). The V end lost 0 bases, the J end lost 4 bases, and 2 bases lay between the germline ends. The CDR3 protein is CASSLGYEQYF. In nucleotides, the CDR3 is TGTGCCAGCAGCTTGGGTTACGAGCAGTACTTC.

V gene TRBV4-1 combines with J gene TRBJ1-5; D might be TRBD1 (6 bases). CDR1 and CDR2 (germline): MGHRA, YSYEKL. Trimming pared 0 bases from V and 4 bases from J, leaving 10 bases between. The length of the CDR3 is 15 residues. The CDR3 spells CASSQEGRGNQPQHF. The CDR3 nucleotides read TGCGCCAGCAGCCAAGAAGGGAGGGGGAATCAGCCCCAGCATTTT.

This chain links TRBV3-1 (or the pseudogene TRBV3-2) with TRBJ2-1; 9 bases map to TRBD2. Germline V gives CDR1 LGHDT, CDR2 YNNKEL (reference sequence). Trimming took 3 bases from V and 7 from J; bases not matched to a gene: 7. The CDR3 has 15 amino acids. As DNA, the CDR3 is TGTGCCAGCAGCCATGGGTTAGCGGGGGTTAATGAGCAGTTCTTC. It translates to CASSHGLAGVNEQFF.

CDR3 amino acids: CASRGGTETQYF. CDR3 DNA: TGTGCCAGCAGAGGAGGGACAGAGACCCAGTACTTC. V gene TRBV9 combines with J gene TRBJ2-5, with D maybe TRBD2 (6 bases). V gave up 5 bases and J gave up 4 bases, with 9 bases separating them. The CDR3 has 12 amino acids. Germline V gene data show CDR1 as SGDLS and CDR2 as YYNGEE.

The V gene is TRBV15, the J gene TRBJ1-3; possibly TRBD1 for D (5 bases). Germline CDR1 is LNHNV and CDR2 is YYDKDF (reference sequence). The V and J ends lost 0 bases and 0 bases respectively, with 15 bases between them. The CDR3 totals 18 residues. CDR3 bases: TGTGCCACCAGCAGAGATGATTCGGGGCCGAGCTCTGGAAACACCATATATTTT. Protein sequence: CATSRDDSGPSSGNTIYF.

V and J are TRBV14 and TRBJ2-3; D call uncertain. CDR1 is SGHDN, CDR2 FVKESK, per germline. V was pared by 0 bases and J by 0 bases, with 4 bases between. This CDR3 contains 14 residues. DNA of the CDR3: TGTGCCAGCAGCCAAGAAGTCAGCACAGATACGCAGTATTTT. Amino acids: CASSQEVSTDTQYF.

The J gene is TRBJ2-7, the V gene TRBV30, with TRBD1 matching over 9 bases. J gave up 4 bases and V 2 bases, and 3 bases lay outside the gene matches. This CDR3 spans 13 amino acids. Looked up from germline, CDR1 is GTSNPN and CDR2 is SVGIG (reference sequence). CDR3 in DNA: TGTGCCTGGAGTCCAGACAGGGGGTACGAGCAGTACTTC. It codes for CAWSPDRGYEQYF.

The chain carries TRBV9 and TRBJ2-2; 11 bases fit TRBD1. Germline CDR1 SGDLS, CDR2 YYNGEE. CDR3 length: 17 amino acids. The V segment lost 4 bases and the J segment 6 bases; nucleotides outside the gene matches: 11. The CDR3 here is CASSLRTGGGKAGELFF. For the CDR3, the DNA is TGTGCCAGCAGCCTACGGACAGGGGGCGGAAAGGCCGGGGAGCTGTTTTTT.

The J gene is TRBJ1-2, the V gene TRBV25-1; TRBD1 aligns across 7 bases. This CDR3 is 13 amino acids long. The V segment lost 6 bases and the J segment 8 bases; nucleotides outside the gene matches: 9. CDR1 is MGHDK, CDR2 SYGVNS, per germline. The CDR3 region is CASRETGEKGYTF. CDR3 coding DNA: TGTGCCAGCAGGGAAACAGGGGAGAAGGGCTACACCTTC.

The chain employs TRBV5-1 and TRBJ2-3, with D unresolved. The V end was cut by 3 bases, the J end by 4 bases, with 18 bases between. CDR1 SGHRS and CDR2 YFSETQ come from the germline V gene. The CDR3 totals 16 residues. The CDR3 DNA is TGCGCCAGCAGCTCCCCTCGTGGAGATGGGTCAGATACGCAGTATTTT. This sequence encodes CASSSPRGDGSDTQYF.

J is TRBJ1-1 and V is TRBV11-2; no firm D call. Germline V gives CDR1 SGHAT, CDR2 FQNNGV. Trimming stripped 3 bases from V and 0 bases from J, with 17 bases between. The CDR3 is made up of 17 amino acids. In DNA form, the CDR3 reads TGTGCCAGCAGCTTTGCTTCTTCTGTAAACATGAACACTGAAGCTTTCTTT. Protein product: CASSFASSVNMNTEAFF.

For this clone: One junction end disagrees with the germline gene, perhaps due to a read error. J is TRBJ2-2 and V is TRBV7-7, with 10 bases identical to TRBD1. Germline V gene data show CDR1 as SSHAT and CDR2 as FNYEAQ (reference sequence). The CDR3 has 19 residues. The CDR3 DNA is TGTGCTAGCAGCGATACCCTTAGAAGACAGGGGGCGACCACCGGGGAGCTGTTTTTT. Translation gives CASSDTLRRQGATTGELFF.

This chain connects TRBV18 to TRBJ1-1; D not certain. V was cut by 4 bases and J by 0 bases, with 6 bases left in between. The length of the CDR3 is 13 residues. Germline V lookup: CDR1 KGHSH, CDR2 LQKENI. DNA for the CDR3: TGTGCCAGCTCACAAGAGCTGAACACTGAAGCTTTCTTT. Protein product: CASSQELNTEAFF.

The chain combines TRBV2 with TRBJ2-7; the D gene is possibly TRBD2 (5 bases). The ends were cut back, 11 bases at V and 1 base at J, with 18 bases in the middle. The CDR3 runs 14 residues. Germline CDR1 SNHLY, CDR2 FYNNEI. CDR3: CAGGRAGLSYEQYF. CDR3 sequence (DNA): TGTGCCGGTGGTCGGGCGGGCCTGTCCTACGAGCAGTACTTC.

The chain recombines TRBV15 with TRBJ2-6, with 9 bases aligning to TRBD1. V lost 6 bases and J lost 3; bases outside the gene matches: 6. The germline V gene has CDR1 LNHNV and CDR2 YYDKDF (reference sequence). This CDR3 contains 16 residues. In DNA, the CDR3 is TGTGCCACCAGTCCCGGGACAGGGTATGGGGCCAACGTCCTGACTTTC. This codes for CATSPGTGYGANVLTF.

This clone was seen a single time. The rearrangement links TRBV28 to TRBJ1-6, with D possibly being TRBD1 (6 bases). Germline CDR1 reads MDHEN; CDR2 reads SYDVKM. The CDR3 contains 16 residues. Trimming shortened V by 6 bases and J by 0 bases, and 12 bases separated the two germline ends. The CDR3 here is CASSPGTHSYNSPLHF. The CDR3 nucleotides are TGTGCCAGCAGCCCCGGGACACACTCCTATAATTCACCCCTCCACTTT.

This chain connects TRBV2 to TRBJ2-2; D is undetermined. V gave up 3 bases and J gave up 5 bases, with 1 base separating them. CDR3 size: 11 residues. Germline CDR1 reads SNHLY; CDR2 reads FYNNEI. This CDR3 reads CASSETGELFF. The DNA for the CDR3 is TGTGCCAGCAGTGAGACCGGGGAGCTGTTTTTT.

This sequence joins TRBV9 and TRBJ2-5; 11 bases agree with TRBD2. The V and J ends lost 3 bases and 5 bases, in that order; junction bases with no gene match: 9. The CDR3 runs to 16 residues. Germline-derived CDR1 and CDR2 are SGDLS and YYNGEE. This CDR3 reads CASSAGSGGAGETQYF. CDR3 in DNA: TGTGCCAGCAGCGCAGGTAGCGGGGGGGCCGGGGAGACCCAGTACTTC.

The rearrangement joins TRBV6-2 or TRBV6-3 to TRBJ1-1; no reliable D call. CDR1 is MNHEY and CDR2 is SVGEGT in the germline V gene. The V end was cut by 2 bases, the J end by 2 bases, with 15 bases between. CDR3 length equals 16 residues. This CDR3 is CASSYATGSLNTEAFF. The CDR3, as DNA: TGTGCCAGCAGTTACGCGACGGGTTCCCTTAACACTGAAGCTTTCTTT.

CDR3 DNA: TGTGCCAGCAGCCAAGATCCAGGCAATGAGCAGTTCTTC. It specifies CASSQDPGNEQFF. The chain employs TRBV4-2 and TRBJ2-1; D unclear. V was pared by 0 bases and J by 6 bases, with 6 bases between. This CDR3 is 13 amino acids long. The germline gives CDR1 LGHNA, CDR2 YNFKEQ.

V gene TRBV3-1 (or the pseudogene TRBV3-2) combines with J gene TRBJ2-2; 8 nucleotides match TRBD2. Germline V CDR1 and CDR2: LGHDT, YNNKEL (reference sequence). The length of the CDR3 is 17 residues. The junction had 10 bases not matched to a gene; V was cut back by 0 bases and J by 7 bases. The CDR3 sequence: CASSQDEPGGHFGELFF. CDR3 nucleotide sequence: TGTGCCAGCAGCCAAGATGAGCCGGGGGGGCACTTCGGGGAGCTGTTTTTT.